The rows below give T cell receptor beta chains drawn from one sample of a study of cytomegalovirus exposure and HLA in healthy donors. Generated by immunoSEQ multiplex PCR, the TCRdb table keeps only in-frame clones and is missing some. The table shows about 62,000 clones, with about 77% occurring only once. Sequencing was carried out using PBMCs. The receptor set was obtained from a woman aged 25 to 39 in good health and CMV-seronegative. The CDR3 runs from the conserved cysteine through the conserved F or W. D genes are given only for firm matches. Rows give clone size only sometimes, using once, few, many, or a class for an expanded clone.

J gene	D gene	V gene	clone size	CDR3 DNA	CDR3 protein
TRBJ1-1	NA	TRBV5-1	NA	TGCGCCAGCAGCTTGGCCGGTGGGGCAAACACTGAAGCTTTCTTT	CASSLAGGANTEAFF
TRBJ2-2	NA	TRBV9	NA	TGTGCCAGCAGCTCCCGGACTAATACCGGGGAGCTGTTTTTT	CASSSRTNTGELFF
TRBJ2-6	NA	TRBV9	NA	TGTGCCAGCAGTCATACATCTGGGGCCAACGTCCTGACTTTC	CASSHTSGANVLTF
TRBJ1-5	NA	TRBV2	NA	TGTGCCAGCGTCAGGGTAAGCAATCAGCCCCAGCATTTT	CASVRVSNQPQHF
TRBJ2-3	NA	TRBV5-1	NA	TGCGCCAGCAGCGTGGAGCAGGGGACAGATACGCAGTATTTT	CASSVEQGTDTQYF
TRBJ1-5	TRBD1	TRBV10-3	NA	TGTGCCATCAGTGGACAGGGGAGCCAGCCCCAGCATTTT	CAISGQGSQPQHF
TRBJ2-7	NA	TRBV6-4	NA	TGTGCCAGCCGGGAGACTAGGGAGCTGGACGAGCAGTACTTC	CASRETRELDEQYF
TRBJ2-3	NA	TRBV9	NA	TGTGCCAGCAGCGTAGTTGGACAGACAGATACGCAGTATTTT	CASSVVGQTDTQYF
TRBJ2-3	TRBD1	TRBV14	medium-sized	TGTGCCAGCAGCCAAGTAAGGGGGCTTACAGATACGCAGTATTTT	CASSQVRGLTDTQYF
TRBJ2-7	TRBD2	TRBV19	NA	TGTGCCTCCGCAGGGACTAGCGGATCCTACGAGCAGTACTTC	CASAGTSGSYEQYF
TRBJ1-1	NA	TRBV29-1	NA	TGCAGTGTGAAAACATGGGGGGATAGTGTTTGGAACACTGAAGCTTTCTTT	CSVKTWGDSVWNTEAFF
TRBJ2-5	TRBD2	TRBV19	NA	TGTGCCAGTAGTGCCCAAGCTAGCGGGGCACACCAAGAGACCCAGTACTTC	CASSAQASGAHQETQYF